Given below is one T cell receptor (beta chain) in context. These data are taken from a study of blood T cell repertoires in COVID-19. Study overall: COVID-19 samples collected from the United States, Italy and Spain covered acute and convalescent phases. The analysed material was cDNA or gDNA that came from T cells, B-cell-depleted T cells, or PBMCs.

Germline values: CDR1 KGHSH, CDR2 LQKENI. This CDR3 contains 17 residues. The V and J ends lost 2 bases and 6 bases respectively, with 22 bases between them. Authors' methods: The assay estimated nucleated cells by amplifying reference gene primers. The protocol was immunoSEQ multiplex PCR, while the TCRdb copy is restricted to in-frame clones and leaves out a portion. V and J calls plus clone size are reproduced from that table; the DNA served to infer D and trimming. Here the sample spans about 170,000 clones, roughly 90% being singletons. This TCR came from a man under 40 with COVID-19, enrolled during active disease. The sample comprised peripheral blood. The V call is TRBV18, the J call TRBJ1-2, with a tentative D call TRBD1 (6 bases). The CDR3 coding sequence is TGTGCCAGCTCACCAAGCCGTTCAGCTTGGACAGATGATGGCTACACCTTC. Its translation is CASSPSRSAWTDDGYTF.